This record covers a single T cell receptor (beta chain). What this receptor recognizes is not known. An end of the junction differs from the germline gene, which may be a read error. The intended sense of this specimen's time point label: baseline before first vaccination. Vaccinee samples were obtained from the UK trials COV001 and COV002, which included a single-blind randomized controlled phase 2/3 trial of AZD1222 (ChAdOx1 nCoV-19) in healthy adults. For TCRbeta chain sequencing, PBMC samples from trial participants were taken at day 0 and at day 28 after the second dose. The sample belongs to a study of T cell responses to AZD1222 COVID-19 vaccine (TCRdb year 2021). For context, the study as a whole: AZD1222 recipients whose second dose came at about 4 weeks and those whose second dose came at about 12 weeks were combined into one group, since spike-specific TCR depth and breadth did not differ between the two schedules. TCR sequencing was performed for roughly 240 trial participants, of whom approximately 200 were given two doses of AZD1222 and about 25 were given two doses of MenACWY control vaccine. Trial participants were enrolled by age into 18-55, 56-69 and 70-plus year subgroups, with roughly 160, 29 and 62 TCR-sequenced participants respectively. The investigation overall reported the following: Spike-specific TCR breadth and depth rose significantly after two AZD1222 doses compared with day 0 and with MenACWY recipients. In the small 56-69-year group, the increase in depth fell short of significance, most likely because of low power. Conclusions about previously exposed vaccinees are limited, since just six AZD1222 recipients were seropositive for SARS-CoV-2 at baseline. Because no samples from the day 14 peak response were available, repertoires could be characterized only after the peak T cell response. Reportedly, almost half of the unique spike-specific TCRs recognized epitopes lying outside the regions that are mutated in the B.1.351 and B.1.1.7 variants. Participants were mostly white British, with more females than males. The authors suggested clonal diversity may have been underestimated. Vaccine-associated CD4 TCRs spanned the whole spike protein, with dominant responses in regions 160-218 and 743-854.

CDR3 length: 15 amino acids, cysteine to phenylalanine. The entry retains the CDR3 DNA only, 45 bases that are in frame from base 1. Via the germline V gene (reference sequence), CDR1 is SSHAT and CDR2 FNYEAQ. The CDR3 regions of human TCRbeta chains were analyzed by immunosequencing. The paper's processing steps were these. Repertoire TCRs were checked for matches against a reference library of SARS-CoV-2-specific TCRs that had been generated using the MIRA antigen-specificity platform. Breadth was defined as the fraction of unique TCRs that were SARS-CoV-2-associated, and depth was defined as the fraction of total T cells that were SARS-CoV-2-associated. Using the MIRA data, every spike-specific TCR was mapped to the spike region that the TCR reacted to and assigned to either a CD4 or a CD8 class. Log10-transformed breadth and depth values were compared by one-way ANOVA with Sidak's multiple comparisons tests. The clones in this table, taken by TCRdb from immuneACCESS, are in-frame only. Not every clone is retained; where verified, under half of the shortfall comes from an unresolved V gene, and the cause of the rest is unknown. For V, J and clone size, that table is used; D and trimming come from the DNA. This sample comprises 67,000 or so clones, 84% of them detected only once. The ten largest clones add up to roughly 10% of the sample.

The TCR sequence derives from an adult in good health. The sample was peripheral blood, taken on day 0 of AZD1222 vaccination. The chain is assembled from TRBV7-7 and TRBJ2-1, with 9 bases in between that match TRBD2. The CDR3 loop reads CASSPGTSFINEQFF. The DNA sequence follows: TGTGCTAGCAGCCCCGGGACTAGCTTTATCAATGAGCAGTTCTTC.